This TCR beta chain was sequenced for a study of blood T cell repertoires in COVID-19 (dated by TCRdb to 2019 to 2021). Regarding the research as a whole: Samples covering the acute and convalescent phases of COVID-19 were provided by collaborators in the United States, Italy and Spain. The prospective study material was composed of cDNA or gDNA derived from T cells, B-cell-depleted T cells, or PBMCs. Deeply sampled blood TCRbeta repertoires from subjects exposed to, actively infected with, or recovered from COVID-19 were included in the dataset. A freely available public database, intended as a resource for researchers studying the immune response to SARS-CoV-2, is where the repertoires were released. Samples came from the ongoing ImmuneRACE study (first 160 participants) plus 1,254 subjects from 6 global collaborators. A de-identified subject ID, COVID-19 status, age in years and sex were almost always included in the sample metadata. Where HLA class I and class II types were available, the types were taken from metadata supplied by the sample provider, not from assay-based typing. Broad study findings and their caveats: How much clinical and demographic metadata was included differed by source and by participant, and the metadata was provided uncurated.

Collaborating institutions collected whole blood in K2EDTA tubes following their own protocols. For TCRbeta analysis, collaborator samples were shipped as frozen whole blood, as isolated PBMCs, or as DNA extracted from either sample type. TCRbeta CDR3 regions were amplified from genomic DNA using the immunoSEQ Assay, a bias-controlled multiplex PCR. For the original study's pipeline: Nucleated cell counts per sample were estimated from amplification of reference gene primers within the assay. To quantify the absolute abundance of each unique TCRbeta CDR3 rearrangement, sequence reads were collapsed and filtered. For each sample, productive Simpson clonality was calculated as the square root of Simpson's diversity index across productive rearrangements. The source is immuneACCESS, and TCRdb retained only in-frame sequences with V and J called. Part of the clones is not carried over; for the studies checked, unresolved V genes explain less than half of this, and the remainder is unexplained. V and J calls and clone size are given by that table; D and trimming were obtained from the DNA. The sample table records about 14,000 clones; about 73% of these occur just once. The ten largest clones capture roughly 19% of the sample.

CDR1 and CDR2 (MDHEN, SYDVKM) derive from the germline V gene. V is reduced by 4 bases and J by 9 bases, leaving a spacing of 16 bases between them. The CDR3 measures 14 amino acids from cysteine to phenylalanine. Only CDR3 DNA remains: 42 bases, in frame from the first base. Concerning this clone itself: No cognate antigen has been identified for it. The input lacks base qualities; no much larger clone sits a single base away.

This clonotype was sampled from a boy aged 2 to 9 with active or convalescent COVID-19. Recombination connected TRBV28 to TRBJ1-5; the D gene lacks a confident call. Sequencing input: peripheral blood. CDR3 protein: CASSSPGLIRPQHF. The nucleotide sequence is TGTGCCAGCAGTTCCCCGGGGTTAATTCGGCCCCAGCATTTT.